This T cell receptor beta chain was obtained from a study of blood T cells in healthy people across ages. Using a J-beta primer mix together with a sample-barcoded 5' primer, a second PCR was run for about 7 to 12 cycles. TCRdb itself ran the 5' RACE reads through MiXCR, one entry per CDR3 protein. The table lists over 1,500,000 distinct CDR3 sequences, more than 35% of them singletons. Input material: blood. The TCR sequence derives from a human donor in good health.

CDR3 residues: CASSFRRGGGGTDTQYF. Written as DNA, the CDR3 is TGTGCCAGCAGCTTCCGGCGGGGAGGTGGTGGCACAGATACGCAGTATTTT. V is TRBV28 and J is TRBJ2-3; tentative D call: TRBD2 (6 bases). With 6 bases removed from V and 1 base from J, the gap between germline ends came to 20 bases. Germline CDR1 is MDHEN and CDR2 is SYDVKM. This CDR3 region has 17 residues.